Detailed here is one T cell receptor (beta chain). Its specificity is not known. Measured with immunoSEQ multiplex PCR; TCRdb has only the in-frame clones, and not every one. The table lists 7,000 to 8,500 clones, 80% to 90% of them singletons. The germline CDR1 and CDR2 sequences are KGHSH and LQKENI. This CDR3 is built from 13 residues. The junction had 1 base not matched to a gene; V was cut back by 3 bases and J by 3 bases. The sample comes from a study of T cell repertoires in ileal Crohn's disease. Study results and caveats: High-frequency clones were more common in sorted CD8 than CD4 cells. Compared with non-smokers, active smokers at surgery showed more clonal expansions. Every patient over 26.8% clonality showed endoscopic recurrence.

Sequenced material: ileal tissue. This rearrangement joins TRBV18 to TRBJ2-5; 7 bases match TRBD1. This clonotype originated in an adult with Crohn's disease. The CDR3: CASSPGQKETQYF. CDR3 nucleotides: TGTGCCAGCTCACCGGGACAGAAAGAGACCCAGTACTTC.